This T cell receptor beta chain was identified during a study of immune characterization of retroperitoneal liposarcoma. TCRdb reprocessed the PCR reads via MiXCR and lists one record per CDR3 protein. The table includes 2,500 to 3,500 distinct CDR3 sequences, over 40% detected once. The sample taken for sequencing was tumor tissue. This TCR was recovered from a male donor with retroperitoneal liposarcoma.

The CDR3 DNA sequence: TGTGCCAGCAGCCCCCGCTCTGGGGCCAACGTCCTGACTTTC. It encodes CASSPRSGANVLTF. This chain joins TRBV11-3 and TRBJ2-6; no definite D call. CDR3 length: 14 amino acids. Germline V CDR1 and CDR2: SGHNT, YENEEA. The V gene lost 5 bases and the J gene lost 0 bases, with 5 bases spanning the gap.